These 25 T cell receptor beta chains originate from one sample sequenced in a study of Ad26.COV2.S vaccination and SARS-CoV-2 variants. The treatment: around 19 received Ad26.COV2.S at low or high dose, single or two shots; roughly five received placebo; per-sample allocation not given. Day 63 following the first vaccine or placebo injection was when the samples were taken. Sequencing used immunoSEQ multiplex PCR; TCRdb keeps in-frame clones, though not all of them. The table includes hundreds of thousands of clones, less than 90% detected once. The specimen comprised peripheral blood, sampled in a trial of Ad26.COV2.S vaccine versus placebo. The origin of the receptors is a person between 18 and 65 years old who received the Ad26.COV2.S COVID-19 vaccine or a placebo.

The rearrangement joins TRBV27 to TRBJ2-7; 9 bases map to TRBD1. The germline CDR1 and CDR2 sequences are MNHEY and SMNVEV (reference sequence). CDR3 length: 15 amino acids. Trimming removed 6 bases from V and 4 bases from J; junction bases left unmatched: 10. The CDR3 DNA is TGTGCCAGCAGAAATCCCGGGACAGGGAGGTACGAGCAGTACTTC. Translating gives CASRNPGTGRYEQYF.

V usage is TRBV9 and J usage is TRBJ2-3; 13 bases line up with TRBD2. Germline V gives CDR1 SGDLS, CDR2 YYNGEE. After removal of 3 bases from V and 6 bases from J, the junction contained 7 bases not matched to a gene. This CDR3 has 16 amino acids. DNA for the CDR3: TGTGCCAGCAGCGGTAAGACTAGCGGGGGGCCTGATACGCAGTATTTT. Its translation is CASSGKTSGGPDTQYF.

This clone was counted only a few times. The rearrangement uses TRBV7-8 and TRBJ1-2; 7 nucleotides line up with TRBD1. With V trimmed by 5 bases and J by 4 bases, 10 bases remained unmatched. This CDR3 is built from 15 residues. Germline V lookup: CDR1 SGHVS, CDR2 FQNEAQ. The CDR3 protein is CASSPYTGAFYGYTF. CDR3 DNA: TGTGCCAGCAGCCCGTATACAGGGGCCTTCTATGGCTACACCTTC.

The rearrangement joins TRBV7-9 to TRBJ2-3; TRBD1 or TRBD2 may be the D gene (5 bases each). The CDR3 contains 15 residues. The germline V and J ends were trimmed by 11 bases and 7 bases, with 25 bases remaining between them. Germline-derived CDR1 and CDR2 are SEHNR and FQNEAQ (reference sequence). CDR3 sequence (DNA): TGTGCCGCAACCCTACCGGGACCCGGGGAGAATACGCAGTATTTT. Protein product: CAATLPGPGENTQYF.

This clone was seen only once. The J gene is TRBJ1-2, the V gene TRBV9; perhaps TRBD1 as D (6 bases). V was cut by 4 bases and J by 0 bases, with 10 bases left in between. Per germline, CDR1 SGDLS and CDR2 YYNGEE. This CDR3 spans 14 amino acids. For the CDR3, the DNA is TGTGCCAGCAGCCCCCGGACAGCTAACTATGGCTACACCTTC. Translation gives CASSPRTANYGYTF. Full variable domain (outside the CDR3, taken from reference TRBV9 and TRBJ1-2): DSGVTQTPKHLITATGQRVTLRCSPRSGDLSVYWYQQSLDQGLQFLIQYYNGEERAKGNILERFSAQQFPDLHSELNLSSLELGDSALYFCASSPRTANYGYTFGSGTRLTVV.

The chain joins TRBV28 to TRBJ1-6, with a tentative D call TRBD1 (5 bases). With 5 bases removed from V and 7 bases from J, the gap between germline ends came to 18 bases. The CDR3 is 16 residues long. CDR1 MDHEN and CDR2 SYDVKM come from the germline V gene. CDR3 amino acids: CASSTGGPRPNSPLHF. The CDR3 region has the DNA TGTGCCAGCAGTACAGGTGGGCCACGTCCAAATTCACCCCTCCACTTT.

This clone was observed a few times. The CDR3 DNA reads TGCAGCGTTGACGAGGGTCGGTCTGAAGCTTTCTTT. This codes for CSVDEGRSEAFF. This chain joins TRBV29-1 and TRBJ1-1; D gene uncertain. The CDR3 has 12 residues. CDR1 is SQVTM and CDR2 is ANQGSEA in the germline V gene. With 3 bases removed from V and 6 bases from J, the gap between germline ends came to 11 bases.

The V call is TRBV7-2, the J call TRBJ2-3; 7 nucleotides align to TRBD2. This CDR3 has 16 amino acids. Germline V gene lookup returns CDR1 SGHTA and CDR2 FQGNSA. With V trimmed by 2 bases and J by 0 bases, 5 bases remained unmatched. The CDR3 loop reads CASSLTASGSTDTQYF. The DNA of the CDR3 is TGTGCCAGCAGCTTAACCGCTAGCGGTAGCACAGATACGCAGTATTTT. The full variable domain, completed using reference TRBV7-2 and TRBJ2-3, is GAGVSQSPSNKVTEKGKDVELRCDPISGHTALYWYRQSLGQGLEFLIYFQGNSAPDKSGLPSDRFSAERTGGSVSTLTIQRTQQEDSAVYLCASSLTASGSTDTQYFGPGTRLTVL.

The chain recombines TRBV6-2 or TRBV6-3 with TRBJ2-7, with 9 bases that match TRBD1. Trimming at V came to 4 bases and at J to 3 bases, leaving 4 bases not matched to a gene. Germline V lookup: CDR1 MNHEY, CDR2 SVGEGT. The CDR3 is 14 amino acids. This CDR3 is CASSFGTGFYEQYF. The CDR3 DNA is TGTGCCAGCAGTTTTGGGACAGGGTTCTACGAGCAGTACTTC.

The chain employs TRBV3-1 (or the pseudogene TRBV3-2) and TRBJ1-1, with D maybe TRBD1 (6 bases). The CDR3 is made up of 13 amino acids. Trimming pared 1 base from V and 11 bases from J, leaving 14 bases between. Per germline, CDR1 LGHDT and CDR2 YNNKEL (reference sequence). CDR3 sequence: CASSQGGPVGAFF. Written as DNA, the CDR3 is TGTGCCAGCAGCCAAGGGGGGCCGGTCGGGGCTTTCTTT.

V usage is TRBV7-9 and J usage is TRBJ1-4, with a tentative D call TRBD1 (6 bases). The CDR3 runs to 14 residues. Germline V gene lookup returns CDR1 SEHNR and CDR2 FQNEAQ (reference sequence). With 5 bases removed from V and 8 bases from J, the gap between germline ends came to 15 bases. The CDR3 coding sequence is TGTGCCAGCAGCCTGACAGGTAGTGGGGAAAAACTGTTTTTT. Its protein is CASSLTGSGEKLFF.

The chain recombines TRBV6-5 with TRBJ2-1; 9 bases align to TRBD2. Germline trimming cut 4 bases from V and 10 bases from J; bases unmatched to any gene: 8. The CDR3 consists of 14 residues. From germline, CDR1 is MNHEY and CDR2 SVGAGI. The CDR3 here is CASSLAGAPAEQFF. The CDR3, as DNA: TGTGCCAGCAGTTTAGCGGGGGCACCCGCCGAGCAGTTCTTC.

The table lists this clone with a count of one. The J gene is TRBJ2-7, the V gene TRBV28; 7 positions match TRBD2. Germline V gene sequence: CDR1 MDHEN, CDR2 SYDVKM. The CDR3 is 13 residues long. Trimming at V came to 5 bases and at J to 3 bases, leaving 4 bases not matched to a gene. The CDR3 loop is CASSTGGIYEQYF. DNA for the CDR3: TGTGCCAGCAGTACCGGGGGGATCTACGAGCAGTACTTC.

This chain joins TRBV3-1 (or the pseudogene TRBV3-2) and TRBJ2-1, with a weak D call TRBD2 (6 bases). There are 17 residues in the CDR3. In germline, CDR1 is LGHDT, CDR2 YNNKEL (reference sequence). V lost 0 bases and J lost 5, with 17 bases in between. The chain's CDR3 is CASSQDARAGRHNEQFF. In DNA, the CDR3 is TGTGCCAGCAGCCAAGACGCCCGTGCGGGAAGGCACAATGAGCAGTTCTTC.

V gene TRBV7-6 combines with J gene TRBJ2-3, with 7 bases fitting TRBD2. Germline V gene sequence: CDR1 SGHVS, CDR2 FNYEAQ. J lost 4 bases, V lost 1 base, and 8 bases had no gene match. CDR3 length: 16 amino acids. CDR3 DNA sequence: TGTGCCAGCAGCTTAGTTTTCTCGGCGGGGGCAGATACGCAGTATTTT. It specifies CASSLVFSAGADTQYF.

The CDR3 here is CASSQEVPSTEQFF. DNA of the CDR3: TGCGCCAGCAGCCAAGAGGTCCCTAGCACTGAGCAGTTCTTC. The chain joins TRBV4-3 to TRBJ2-1, with D possibly being TRBD2 (5 bases). The germline V gene encodes CDR1 LGHNA and CDR2 YSLEER. With 0 bases removed from V and 9 bases from J, the gap between germline ends came to 12 bases. The CDR3 runs to 14 residues.

The gene calls are TRBV18 and TRBJ2-3; TRBD1 is a possible D gene (6 bases). The CDR3 has 15 residues. CDR1 is KGHSH and CDR2 is LQKENI in the germline V gene. V lost 4 bases and J lost 0, with 11 bases in between. The CDR3 DNA sequence: TGTGCCAGCTCACTTGACAGGCCTAGCACAGATACGCAGTATTTT. This codes for CASSLDRPSTDTQYF.

The chain employs TRBV10-2 and TRBJ2-1; the D call may be TRBD1 or TRBD2 (6 bases each). The V gene lost 8 bases and the J gene lost 10 bases, with 12 bases spanning the gap. The germline CDR1 and CDR2 sequences are WSHSY and SAAADI. The CDR3 has 11 amino acids. As DNA, the CDR3 is TGCGCCAGCGCTGGAGGGGGGGAGCAGTTCTTC. Translating gives CASAGGGEQFF.

The chain joins TRBV19 to TRBJ2-6; TRBD1 aligns across 7 bases. The CDR3 sequence is 15 residues long. Trimming cost V 2 bases and J 4 bases; bases outside gene matches: 2. Germline loops: CDR1 LNHDA, CDR2 SQIVND (reference sequence). The CDR3 reads CASSITGVGANVLTF. The CDR3 DNA follows: TGTGCCAGTAGTATAACAGGGGTCGGGGCCAACGTCCTGACTTTC.

With regard to this clone: This specimen includes other DNA sequences encoding the same CDR3. This chain uses TRBV9 with TRBJ1-3; D is undetermined. Trimming left V 4 bases short and J 3 bases short, with 8 bases between. The germline V gene encodes CDR1 SGDLS and CDR2 YYNGEE. The CDR3 loop spans 13 amino acids. CDR3 loop: CASSFGDGNTIYF. The CDR3 DNA reads TGTGCCAGCAGCTTCGGAGATGGAAACACCATATATTTT.

The chain combines TRBV7-9 with TRBJ2-7, with D possibly being TRBD1 (5 bases). Germline V gives CDR1 SEHNR, CDR2 FQNEAQ (reference sequence). Deletions cut 8 bases from V and 3 bases from J, with 14 bases between. This CDR3 has 13 amino acids. CDR3 sequence (DNA): TGTGCCAGCCTCAGGGAATTTGACTACGAGCAGTACTTC. The encoded protein is CASLREFDYEQYF.

The rearrangement joins TRBV5-4 to TRBJ1-2; 7 nucleotides match TRBD1. V shed 3 bases, J shed 8 bases, and the junction held 13 bases outside the gene matches. The CDR3 runs 15 residues. Germline assignment: CDR1 SGHNT and CDR2 YYREEE (reference sequence). CDR3 nucleotide sequence: TGTGCCAGCAGCTACGAAGAGGACAGGCTGGGGGGCTACACCTTC. This codes for CASSYEEDRLGGYTF.

This chain joins TRBV19 and TRBJ1-5; D gene ambiguous. Germline V gene lookup returns CDR1 LNHDA and CDR2 SQIVND (reference sequence). Deletions cut 3 bases from V and 7 bases from J, with 22 bases between. The CDR3 is made up of 17 amino acids. DNA of the CDR3: TGTGCCAGTAGTATTCACAGCGGGTCCCGGGGAATCCAGCCCCAGCATTTT. Encoded protein: CASSIHSGSRGIQPQHF.

The gene calls are TRBV5-6 and TRBJ1-2; D is possibly TRBD1 (5 bases). CDR1 and CDR2 from the germline V gene are SGHDT and YYEEEE. This CDR3 region has 14 residues. Trimming cost V 6 bases and J 3 bases, with 15 bases left between them. CDR3 amino acids: CASTLSQGHYGYTF. The DNA for the CDR3 is TGTGCCAGCACCCTTTCTCAGGGACACTATGGCTACACCTTC.

The chain employs TRBV19 and TRBJ2-7; no definite D call. Germline V gives CDR1 LNHDA, CDR2 SQIVND (reference sequence). CDR3 length equals 14 residues. V lost 6 bases to trimming and J lost 5 bases, with 17 bases between them. The CDR3 DNA reads as TGTGCCAGTAGAGCCCGGGCCTTGAAGGACGAGCAGTACTTC. Protein sequence: CASRARALKDEQYF.